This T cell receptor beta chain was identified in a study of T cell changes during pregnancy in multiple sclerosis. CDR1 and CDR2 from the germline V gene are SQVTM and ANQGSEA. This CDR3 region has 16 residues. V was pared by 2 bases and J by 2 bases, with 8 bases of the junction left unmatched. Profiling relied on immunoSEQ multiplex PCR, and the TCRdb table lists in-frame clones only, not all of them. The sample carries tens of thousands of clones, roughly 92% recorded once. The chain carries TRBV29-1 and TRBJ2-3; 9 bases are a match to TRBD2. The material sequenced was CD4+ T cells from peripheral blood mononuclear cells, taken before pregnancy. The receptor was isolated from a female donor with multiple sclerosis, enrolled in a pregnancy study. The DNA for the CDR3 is TGCAGCGTTGAAACCCTTAGCGGGGGCTTCACAGATACGCAGTATTTT. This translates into CSVETLSGGFTDTQYF.